The TCR beta chain under discussion was sequenced for a study of blood T cell repertoires in COVID-19 (TCRdb year 2020). Notes on the research overall: Samples from collaborators originated in the United States, Italy and Spain and spanned both the acute and convalescent phases of COVID-19. Where available, HLA class I and class II types were taken from metadata supplied by the sample provider and were not determined by assay-based typing. Subjects who had been exposed to COVID-19, were actively infected with it, or had recovered from it provided the deeply sampled blood TCRbeta repertoires that made up the dataset. Sample metadata almost always included a de-identified subject ID, COVID-19 status, age in years and sex. The prospective study material was composed of cDNA or gDNA derived from T cells, B-cell-depleted T cells, or PBMCs. The samples were drawn from two sources: the first 160 participants of the ongoing ImmuneRACE study, and 1,200 or so subjects contributed by 6 global collaborators. The repertoires were made available in a free public database intended to serve as a resource for research on the immune response to SARS-CoV-2. The paper's findings and limits, for the study overall: Clinical and demographic metadata were provided uncurated, with the amount varying by source and participant.

Trimming leaves V shorter by 0 bases and J shorter by 1 base, with the junction holding 7 bases beyond the gene matches. CDR1 and CDR2 are drawn from the germline V gene (reference sequence): SGHKS, YYEKEE. There are 17 amino acids in the CDR3, from cysteine to phenylalanine inclusive. The entry retains the CDR3 DNA only, 51 bases that are in frame from base 1. TCRbeta CDR3 regions were amplified from genomic DNA by means of the immunoSEQ Assay, a bias-controlled multiplex PCR. From the authors' description of their analysis: The number of nucleated cells in each sample was estimated by amplification of reference gene primers within the assay. Sequence reads were collapsed and filtered to measure the absolute abundance of every unique TCRbeta CDR3 rearrangement. For each sample, productive Simpson clonality was calculated as the square root of Simpson's diversity index over productive rearrangements. Imported from immuneACCESS, the table was reduced by TCRdb to in-frame sequences with V and J called. These copies leave out some clones; in studies compared against another copy, an unresolved V gene accounts for under half, and the cause of the remainder is not known. V and J calls and clone size follow that table, whereas D and trimming were derived from the DNA. The sample records under 130,000 clones, approximately 72% of which are singletons. The top ten hold approximately 19% of the sample.

Comments on this clone: What this receptor recognizes is not known. Nothing much larger sits one base from this clone, and base qualities are not available.

Each collaborating institution followed its own protocols to collect whole blood in K2EDTA tubes. Collaborator samples were shipped for TCRbeta analysis as frozen whole blood, isolated PBMCs, or DNA extracted from either sample type. Sequenced input: peripheral blood. This receptor chain uses TRBV5-5 and TRBJ2-7, with 10 middle bases fitting TRBD2. This sequence originates from a woman between 65 and 79 years old with acute or convalescent COVID-19. CDR3 loop: CASSLEVAGGNSYEQYF. The DNA sequence follows: TGTGCCAGCAGCTTGGAGGTAGCGGGGGGCAATTCCTACGAGCAGTACTTC. Reference TRBV5-5 and TRBJ2-7 proteins supply the regions before and after the CDR3; the full variable domain is: DAGVTQSPTHLIKTRGQQVTLRCSPISGHKSVSWYQQVLGQGPQFIFQYYEKEERGRGNFPDRFSARQFPNYSSELNVNALLLGDSALYLCASSLEVAGGNSYEQYFGPGTRLTVT.